The 29 T cell receptor beta chains below come from one sample, sequenced in a study of blood T cells in healthy people across ages. Then a second PCR, running about 6 to 12 cycles, was carried out with a sample-barcoded 5' primer and a J-beta primer mix. TCRdb re-analysed the 5' RACE reads in MiXCR, keeping a single row per CDR3 protein. Here the sample spans about 1.4 million distinct CDR3 sequences, approximately 59% being singletons. The source material was blood. These receptors all come from a man aged 18-30 years in good health.

The chain joins TRBV4-1 to TRBJ2-1; possible D gene TRBD2, 6 bases. From germline, CDR1 is MGHRA and CDR2 YSYEKL. This CDR3 is 17 amino acids long. Between the trimmed V and J ends, which lost 2 bases and 0 bases, there was a span of 14 bases. CDR3: CASSQPRDGSSYNEQFF. DNA for the CDR3: TGCGCCAGCAGCCAACCCAGGGACGGGAGCTCCTACAATGAGCAGTTCTTC.

This chain uses TRBV25-1 with TRBJ1-4; 7 bases are shared with TRBD1. Germline V lookup: CDR1 MGHDK, CDR2 SYGVNS. V shed 3 bases and J 8 bases; nucleotides not matched to a gene: 3. CDR3 length: 13 amino acids. This CDR3 reads CASSDWDSEKLFF. In DNA form, the CDR3 reads TGTGCCAGCAGTGATTGGGACAGCGAAAAACTGTTTTTT.

V and J are TRBV3-1 and TRBJ2-7; 7 nucleotides agree with TRBD2. V dropped 6 bases and J dropped 6; count of bases not matched to a gene: 5. CDR1 is LGHDT, CDR2 YNNKEL, per germline (reference sequence). The CDR3 length is 12 residues. CDR3 nucleotide sequence: TGTGCCAGCAGTCGACCGGGGGGCGAGCAGTACTTC. It yields the protein CASSRPGGEQYF.

This sequence joins TRBV3-1 and TRBJ2-3, with D possibly matching TRBD2 (5 bases). This CDR3 comprises 19 residues. Germline-derived CDR1 and CDR2 are LGHDT and YNNKEL (reference sequence). Between the trimmed V and J ends, which lost 0 bases and 5 bases, there was a span of 24 bases. In nucleotides, the CDR3 is TGTGCCAGCAGCCAAGAATCTTATATCTGGACTTCCGTTCAAGATACGCAGTATTTT. It codes for CASSQESYIWTSVQDTQYF.

V and J are TRBV4-1 and TRBJ2-1; no definite D call. V lost 3 bases and J lost 8, with 5 bases in between. Germline V gene sequence: CDR1 MGHRA, CDR2 YSYEKL. The CDR3 consists of 11 residues. This chain's CDR3 is CASSQLDEQFF. The CDR3 bases are TGCGCCAGCAGCCAGCTCGATGAGCAGTTCTTC.

This chain joins TRBV3-1 and TRBJ2-1, with TRBD2 matching 11 bases. This CDR3 has 15 amino acids. CDR1 LGHDT and CDR2 YNNKEL come from the germline V gene (reference sequence). V shed 5 bases and J 8 bases; nucleotides not matched to a gene: 8. The CDR3 here is CASSAIAGGPYEQFF. The CDR3 nucleotides are TGTGCCAGCAGCGCCATAGCGGGAGGGCCCTATGAGCAGTTCTTC.

The J gene is TRBJ2-1, the V gene TRBV12-3 or TRBV12-4; maybe TRBD2 (5 bases). V lost 7 bases to trimming and J lost 14 bases, with 21 bases between them. The CDR3 is 13 amino acids. CDR3 sequence: CASTTTDSHPEFF. CDR3 sequence (DNA): TGTGCCAGCACCACGACGGACTCCCACCCGGAGTTCTTC.

The chain employs TRBV6-2 or TRBV6-3 and TRBJ2-3; TRBD2 matches at 12 bases. After removal of 2 bases from V and 6 bases from J, the junction contained 9 bases not matched to a gene. There are 17 residues in the CDR3. Germline-derived CDR1 and CDR2 are MNHEY and SVGEGT. The CDR3 DNA reads as TGTGCCAGCAGTTACAGGGCTAGCGGGGGGGGATCCGATACGCAGTATTTT. Encoded protein: CASSYRASGGGSDTQYF.

J is TRBJ2-4 and V is TRBV5-6; D possibly corresponds to TRBD2 (6 bases). CDR1 and CDR2 (germline): SGHDT, YYEEEE. This CDR3 has 13 amino acids. V shed 0 bases and J shed 9 bases, with 10 bases lying between them. The CDR3 region has the DNA TGTGCCAGCAGCTTGGACAGGAGGGCCATTCAGTACTTC. Translation gives CASSLDRRAIQYF.

This clonotype was counted only a few times. V usage is TRBV29-1 and J usage is TRBJ1-1, with D uncertain. Per germline, CDR1 SQVTM and CDR2 ANQGSEA. V was cut by 4 bases and J by 6 bases, with 3 bases left in between. The CDR3 is 9 residues long. CDR3 region: CSVGPEAFF. The CDR3 bases are TGCAGCGTTGGACCTGAAGCTTTCTTT.

The chain couples TRBV7-9 to TRBJ2-7; a possible D gene is TRBD1 (6 bases). V gave up 3 bases and J gave up 3 bases, with 15 bases separating them. Germline values: CDR1 SEHNR, CDR2 FQNEAQ (reference sequence). The CDR3 length is 15 residues. The CDR3 protein is CASSFAGAAIYEQYF. CDR3 DNA sequence: TGTGCCAGCAGCTTTGCAGGGGCCGCAATCTACGAGCAGTACTTC.

The chain carries TRBV20-1 and TRBJ1-4, with D maybe TRBD1 (5 bases). CDR3 length equals 12 residues. V shed 2 bases and J shed 5 bases, with 6 bases lying between them. CDR1 and CDR2 from the germline V gene are DFQATT and SNEGSKA (reference sequence). CDR3 nucleotide sequence: TGCAGTGCTAGACGGGGGAATGAAAAACTGTTTTTT. This codes for CSARRGNEKLFF.

CDR3 DNA sequence: TGCGCCAGCAGTCCTCGGGGGGATATCAAAAACATTCAGTACTTC. Translated: CASSPRGDIKNIQYF. The chain employs TRBV4-1 and TRBJ2-4, with TRBD2 matching 7 bases. There are 15 residues in the CDR3. Germline CDR1 and CDR2: MGHRA and YSYEKL. The V segment lost 6 bases and the J segment 3 bases; nucleotides outside the gene matches: 8.

The chain links TRBV12-3 or TRBV12-4 to TRBJ2-4; D is perhaps TRBD1 (5 bases). Judging by the DNA end, TRBJ2-5 fits better; the J call may be wrong. CDR3 size: 14 residues. CDR3: CASSLLGVGETQYF. The DNA for the CDR3 is TGTGCCAGCAGTTTATTAGGGGTCGGGGAGACCCAGTACTTC.

The chain combines TRBV6-6 with TRBJ2-2; D is perhaps TRBD1 or TRBD2 (5 bases each). The V gene lost 0 bases and the J gene lost 7 bases, with 15 bases spanning the gap. CDR3 length: 16 residues. Germline V CDR1 and CDR2: MNHNY, SVGAGI (reference sequence). CDR3 nucleotides: TGTGCCAGCAGTTACTCCAGTCTAGCCCAGGGCGGGGAGCTGTTTTTT. Its protein is CASSYSSLAQGGELFF.

This clonotype turned up a few times. The chain couples TRBV6-5 to TRBJ1-4; perhaps TRBD1 as D (5 bases). Germline V gene data show CDR1 as MNHEY and CDR2 as SVGAGI. CDR3 size: 13 residues. Trimming took off 8 bases at V and 8 bases at J, with 15 bases between the two ends. The CDR3 here is CASGRGVSEKLFF. CDR3 bases: TGTGCCAGCGGGCGGGGGGTTAGCGAAAAACTGTTTTTT.

V usage is TRBV20-1 and J usage is TRBJ1-5, with no clear D. CDR3 size: 15 residues. The V gene's germline CDR1 is DFQATT and CDR2 SNEGSKA (reference sequence). V lost 1 base and J lost 6, with 16 bases in between. DNA for the CDR3: TGCAGTGCTAGAGGGATGGATGGGTTTAGTCAGCCCCAGCATTTT. It specifies CSARGMDGFSQPQHF.

V gene TRBV11-2 combines with J gene TRBJ2-1, with D possibly matching TRBD2 (5 bases). Germline V gives CDR1 SGHAT, CDR2 FQNNGV. V was pared by 1 base and J by 6 bases, with 16 bases between. The CDR3 runs 16 residues. The DNA of the CDR3 is TGTGCCAGCAGCTTAGGTCGGCTAGCCGTAAGCAATGAGCAGTTCTTC. As protein: CASSLGRLAVSNEQFF. The full variable domain, its missing parts supplied by reference TRBV11-2 and TRBJ2-1, is EAGVAQSPRYKIIEKRQSVAFWCNPISGHATLYWYQQILGQGPKLLIQFQNNGVVDDSQLPKDRFSAERLKGVDSTLKIQPAKLEDSAVYLCASSLGRLAVSNEQFFGPGTRLTVL.

The chain carries TRBV12-3 or TRBV12-4 and TRBJ1-2; D is ambiguous. Trimming stripped 0 bases from V and 6 bases from J, with 11 bases between. This CDR3 contains 14 residues. The DNA for the CDR3 is TGTGCCAGCAGTTTAGCGTCGACGGCGGATGGCTACACCTTC. This translates into CASSLASTADGYTF.

This chain links TRBV29-1 with TRBJ2-3; D is possibly TRBD2 (5 bases). CDR3 length: 14 amino acids. V lost 4 bases, J lost 0 bases, and 11 bases lay in between. Germline assignment: CDR1 SQVTM and CDR2 ANQGSEA. The CDR3 DNA reads TGCAGCGTTGCTTCCGCGGGTAGCACAGATACGCAGTATTTT. This sequence encodes CSVASAGSTDTQYF.

The chain is built from TRBV11-2 and TRBJ2-1; 7 bases are shared with TRBD2. The CDR3 totals 15 residues. With 0 bases clipped from V and 12 bases from J, the junction kept 11 bases outside the gene matches. Germline V gives CDR1 SGHAT, CDR2 FQNNGV. CDR3 in DNA: TGTGCCAGCAGCTTAGAAACGGCGGGGGTTCGTGGGCAGTTCTTC. Its translation is CASSLETAGVRGQFF.

The genes are TRBV7-9 and TRBJ1-2, with no clear D. From germline, CDR1 is SEHNR and CDR2 FQNEAQ (reference sequence). The ends were cut back, 1 base at V and 8 bases at J, with 17 bases in the middle. The CDR3 totals 15 residues. CDR3 coding DNA: TGTGCCAGCAGCTTAGATACGGGGATTGGAGGGGGCTACACCTTC. Protein: CASSLDTGIGGGYTF.

V usage is TRBV4-3 and J usage is TRBJ1-2; D is perhaps TRBD1 (6 bases). The germline V gene encodes CDR1 LGHNA and CDR2 YSLEER. The V gene lost 4 bases and the J gene lost 8 bases, with 17 bases spanning the gap. The CDR3 totals 14 residues. DNA of the CDR3: TGCGCCAGCAGCCGGGGGAGACAGGCTGGGGGCTACACCTTC. As protein: CASSRGRQAGGYTF.

This clonotype was picked up one time. J is TRBJ2-7 and V is TRBV15; D gene ambiguous. CDR1 LNHNV and CDR2 YYDKDF come from the germline V gene (reference sequence). CDR3 length equals 16 residues. Trimming took 4 bases from V and 1 from J, leaving 17 bases between them. This CDR3 reads CATSNLWTPNSYEQYF. The CDR3 bases are TGTGCCACCAGCAACTTGTGGACGCCTAATTCCTACGAGCAGTACTTC.

This clonotype has just one count. The chain uses TRBV7-9 and TRBJ2-5; D ambiguous. The V gene's germline CDR1 is SEHNR and CDR2 FQNEAQ (reference sequence). The CDR3 runs 12 residues. Trimming took off 8 bases at V and 11 bases at J, with 18 bases between the two ends. CDR3 residues: CASGIQHNEQYF. As DNA, the CDR3 is TGTGCCAGCGGGATACAACACAATGAGCAGTACTTC.

The chain links TRBV20-1 to TRBJ2-4; 7 positions match TRBD2. The CDR3 loop spans 19 amino acids. V was clipped by 0 bases and J by 6 bases; unmatched bases: 20. The germline V gene has CDR1 DFQATT and CDR2 SNEGSKA (reference sequence). The CDR3 DNA follows: TGCAGTGCTAGAGATCTCCTGGTCAGCGGGCGGGAGCGGGGAAACATTCAGTACTTC. It is translated as CSARDLLVSGRERGNIQYF.

A remark on this clonotype: One end of the junction is discordant with germline, which a read error may explain. This rearrangement joins TRBV10-3 to TRBJ2-1, with 8 bases that match TRBD2. This CDR3 comprises 15 residues. The germline V gene encodes CDR1 ENHRY and CDR2 SYGVKD. The CDR3 DNA follows: TGTGTCATCAGCCTACTAGCGGACTTCTACAATGAGCAGTTCTTC. Its translation: CVISLLADFYNEQFF.

The CDR3: CSVEGQGADNEQFF. Written as DNA, the CDR3 is TGCAGCGTTGAAGGCCAGGGGGCCGACAATGAGCAGTTCTTC. The chain links TRBV29-1 to TRBJ2-1; 8 bases are shared with TRBD1. The CDR3 extends over 14 amino acids. V lost 1 base, J lost 5 bases, and 4 bases stayed unmatched. Germline CDR1 SQVTM, CDR2 ANQGSEA.

The rearrangement joins TRBV6-5 to TRBJ2-7; D might be TRBD2 (6 bases). CDR3 length equals 20 residues. Germline CDR1 MNHEY, CDR2 SVGAGI. Trimming removed 2 bases at V and 0 bases at J, with 26 bases between. This CDR3 is CASSYRKVTPGAGDSYEQYF. Here the CDR3 DNA reads TGTGCCAGCAGTTACAGGAAGGTCACCCCAGGAGCGGGTGACTCCTACGAGCAGTACTTC.